Listed below are T cell receptor beta chains from one sample, sequenced in a study of blood T cells in healthy people across ages. Each CDR3 protein is one row after TCRdb ran MiXCR on the 5' RACE reads. The table shows about 640,000 distinct CDR3 sequences, with roughly 58% occurring only once. The sample comprised blood. All receptors derive from a man aged 55 to 70 in good health. The CDR3 runs from the conserved cysteine through the conserved F or W.

v_gene	j_gene	len	CDR3aa
TRBV29-1	TRBJ2-1	13	CSVAADRSSEQFF
TRBV5-1	TRBJ1-4	10	CATETEKLFF
TRBV14	TRBJ2-5	15	CASSQEGQGLETQYF
TRBV18	TRBJ1-2	14	CASSLDTGSYGYTF
TRBV4-1	TRBJ1-1	17	CASSQDRNSQLPTEAFF
TRBV5-1	TRBJ2-1	16	CASSLEGAGALNEQFF
TRBV27	TRBJ2-3	14	CASSAQGDADTQYF
TRBV2	TRBJ1-2	18	CASSEAPTTGGGPYGYTF
TRBV6-2/TRBV6-3	TRBJ2-5	13	CASRPTSLGTQYF
TRBV5-6	TRBJ1-6	15	CASSPGAGWGSPLHF
TRBV7-9	TRBJ2-3	18	CASSRLRRRTPSTDTQYF
TRBV20-1	TRBJ1-4	17	CSARLYRGRSTNEKLFF
TRBV12-3/TRBV12-4	.	14	CASSGLAGNGEQFF
TRBV20-1	.	14	CSALRRTGDYEQYF
TRBV20-1	TRBJ2-3	15	CSARAEAGGADTQYF
TRBV3-1	TRBJ2-5	14	CASSQVASRETQYF
TRBV6-6	TRBJ2-5	15	CASRLYGGSFETQYF
TRBV24-1	TRBJ2-1	15	CATGSAGGPQNEQFF
TRBV7-2	TRBJ2-4	12	CASSSPLREQYF
TRBV20-1	TRBJ2-1	11	CSARVPVEQFF
TRBV6-2/TRBV6-3	TRBJ2-5	14	CASSKGGVQETQYF
TRBV20-1	TRBJ2-7	15	CSAAGLAGPSYEQYF